This entry concerns a single TCR beta chain. This record comes from a study of OX40 agonist ivuxolimab in advanced cancers. The repertoire was sequenced with immunoSEQ multiplex PCR; TCRdb's copy has only in-frame clones and lacks some. The table lists approximately 19,000 clones, approximately 85% of them singletons. The CDR3 is 13 residues long. The germline gives CDR1 MNHEY, CDR2 SMNVEV (reference sequence). With 8 bases clipped from V and 3 bases from J, the junction kept 5 bases outside the gene matches. The sequencing used CD4+ or CD8+ T cells sorted from blood, collected in a trial of the OX40 agonist ivuxolimab. The receptor comes from an adult with an advanced solid tumor such as melanoma, head and neck, liver or kidney cancer. This chain uses TRBV27 with TRBJ1-2, with 8 bases lining up with TRBD1. This CDR3 is CASGQQGDYGYTF. DNA for the CDR3: TGTGCCAGCGGGCAACAGGGGGACTATGGCTACACCTTC.